This paragraph covers one T cell receptor (beta chain) sequence. Its antigen is currently not known. There are no base qualities to consult, and no much larger clone falls within one base. The cohort comprised fewer than 700 healthy bone marrow donors. Cohort members were all nominally healthy when sampled, although unrecorded immune exposures were likely present. The donor was CMV seronegative and belonged to the group of roughly 330 seronegative cohort members. A peripheral blood sample was collected from each donor, and TCR beta sequencing was performed on peripheral blood mononuclear cells. The Qiagen DNeasy Blood Extraction Kit was used to extract genomic DNA from the blood cell samples. These data are taken from a study of cytomegalovirus exposure and HLA in healthy donors (dated 2017 in TCRdb). Regarding the complete study: In an earlier analysis of some 550 of the donors, 276 Gb of sequence data and some 100 million unique TCR beta sequences from about 179 million T cells were reported. Approximately 310 gigabases of sequencing data and around 85 million unique TCR sequences made up an early release that covered several hundred HLA-typed donors. Of the roughly 400 genotyped donors, approximately 83% fell in the genetic ancestry cluster associated with self-reported Caucasian donors. The study aimed to test whether cataloging public T cell receptors could reveal signatures of past pathogen exposure. The study profiled the T cell repertoires of some 610 subjects by immunosequencing and related them to cytomegalovirus serostatus. Along with the approximately 650-subject first cohort, a separate validation cohort of over a hundred different subjects was used. High-throughput TCR immunosequencing, statistical association of individual TCRs with disease status, and machine learning were combined to predict cytomegalovirus infection status. In a later analysis, previously published TCR beta repertoires from 666 donors were re-analyzed and high-resolution HLA genotyping was added so that TCR occurrence patterns could be studied. Rather than drawing on any new phenotypic data, the later analysis identified candidate immune exposures from TCR beta sequences and the way those sequences occurred across donors. An earlier analysis of 500 to 750 of the donors applied high-throughput TCR beta sequencing to assess whether each TCR beta V gene segment acted as functional or pseudogenic. Donor age, sex, ethnicity and CMV serostatus were compiled alongside the repertoire data. Genome-wide SNP genotypes for about three fifths of the roughly 670 donors were used in a later genetic analysis, which treated that subset as a discovery cohort. All discovery cohort repertoires had been generated using a single sequencing platform. Both class I and class II loci were covered by HLA typing, at four-digit resolution. Typing coverage differed by locus: A, B, C, DRB1 and DQB1 were typed in roughly 620-640 donors, DQA1 in about 500, DPA1 in some 570, and DPB1 in 472. Because of strong linkage in the cohort, four to six DR-DQ haplotypes were treated as single units for association and clustering. On average, around 200,000 unique TCR beta nucleotide sequences were sequenced per donor among 300 to 500 genotyped donors of the cohort, with 15% to 20% of those sequences being non-productive.

Preparation of the library involved the immunoSEQ multiplex PCR assay. The multiplex PCR relied on a mix of 60 forward primers for TCR Vbeta segments and 13 reverse primers for TCR Jbeta segments. A multiplex PCR assay on genomic DNA amplified the CDR3 region of rearranged TCR beta genes. Amplified TCR beta libraries were sequenced as 87-base-pair reads on the Illumina HiSeq System. Under the source paper's analysis protocol: A later analysis tallied about 77 million unique TCR beta chains across the roughly 610 repertoires, and around 10 million of those chains were shared by two or more donors. Raw reads were error-corrected and collapsed into unique sequences by a nearest-neighbor algorithm in which closely related sequences were merged to remove PCR and sequencing errors. Alignment of CDR3 sequences to IMGT reference sequences was used to assign V, D and J gene segments. Each retained sequence needed at least a six-nucleotide match to both a V gene segment and a J gene segment. Rearrangements were called productive when the CDR3 lacked stop codons and stayed in frame with V and J; all others were non-productive. CDR3 was defined according to IMGT convention as the region running from the second conserved V-encoded cysteine to the conserved J-encoded phenylalanine. Sequences without an unambiguous match to a single V gene segment were excluded from the earlier analysis of approximately 560 of the donors. An earlier analysis of 587 of the donors classified V segments as functional when productive rearrangements were above 56.7% and as segregating when the standard deviation between donors was above 5%. A statistical classification framework was built for diagnosing cytomegalovirus status from the catalog of TCR beta chain sequences. V and J gene assignment, in a later analysis, came from comparing TCR nucleotide sequences with IMGT/GENE-DB human TR gene sequences. A later analysis assigned CDR3 sequences and most-parsimonious VDJ recombination scenarios with the TCRdist pipeline. In a later analysis, each TCR beta chain was defined by its CDR3 amino acid sequence together with its V-gene family, and reads without a unique V-gene family were excluded. In a later analysis, 500 to 700 highly shared, low-generation-probability nucleotide sequences were removed to address suspected cross-contamination and a sequencing artifact. For each public chain, a later analysis derived a clonal expansion index from normalized ranks of inferred template counts within each repertoire. Generation probabilities in a later analysis came from a VDJ recombination model fitted to out-of-frame rearrangements, and those results were checked against IGoR. In a later analysis, TCR-TCR, TCR-HLA and TCR-CMV co-occurrence was scored with hypergeometric tests, and a repertoire-size bias correction was applied to TCR pairs. In a later analysis, false discovery rates were estimated by permuting HLA or CMV assignments 20 times. A later analysis grouped co-occurring TCRs with DBSCAN, adding TCRdist sequence similarity when clustering within HLA-allele-positive subsets. Repertoires with fewer than 30,000 or more than 120,000 public chains, plus five repertoires with anomalous nucleotide sharing, were excluded from co-occurrence clustering. Imported from immuneACCESS, the table was reduced by TCRdb to in-frame sequences with V and J called. These copies leave out some clones; in studies compared against another copy, an unresolved V gene accounts for under half, and the cause of the remainder is not known. D and trimming were read from the DNA, whereas the V and J calls and clone size are those reported in that table. This sample lists fewer than 150,000 clones; 76% were detected once. 2.5% to 4% of the sample is held by the ten biggest clonotypes.

The investigation overall reported the following: While some public TCRs were present in many individuals, most TCR sequences turned up only very rarely across donors. It was suggested by the authors that the approach could potentially be generalized to other disease states and immunological phenotypes. The earlier analysis of about 600 of the donors excluded approximately 15 rarely observed V segments, including chromosome 9 orphons, because counts were too low. A cluster of highly shared sequence variants was judged likely to represent a technical artifact of the sequencing pipeline. The study listed 164 TCR beta chains as associated with cytomegalovirus. Because the 87-base-pair reads could not distinguish some IMGT-functional V segments, including TRBV6-2 and TRBV6-3, those segments were excluded. In an earlier analysis of more than 500 of the donors, most TCR beta V segments appeared in productive rearrangements about 87% or about 30% of the time, broadly matching IMGT annotations. In both the original and validation cohorts, the classifier was reported to diagnose cytomegalovirus status with high specificity and sensitivity. A further reported finding was that TCR beta sequences accurately predicted the HLA-A and HLA-B alleles for most subjects in the first cohort. An association between a missense DCLRE1C variant and V-gene and J-gene trimming of TCR beta chains was found in a later genetic analysis and replicated in an independent cohort. Only TCR beta chains were sequenced in this cohort, and the absence of alpha or paired-chain data limited detectable features. Linkage disequilibrium might explain the correlated functional status among segregating V segments, but an unknown experimental factor could not be ruled out. According to a later analysis, most CMV-associated TCR beta chains appeared to be HLA-restricted, and the HLA associations seemed to be driven largely by CMV exposure. Specific HLA alleles were associated with 15,000 to 20,000 TCR beta sequences at a false discovery rate of 0.05 in a later analysis. CMV serostatus was the only immune exposure information available for the cohort. In a later genetic analysis, fewer N-insertions in productive TCRs were reported among donors in an Asian-associated ancestry cluster than the roughly 700-donor mean. Assigning TCR associations to individual alleles was difficult when HLA alleles, especially DR and DQ, strongly co-occurred. Because HLA typing was missing for some donors at each locus, association tests included only the typed subset. Presence/absence analyses assumed roughly uniform sequencing depth across donors, an assumption that may not hold. Three of the identified cytomegalovirus-associated TCR beta chains were confirmed in vitro to be specific for cytomegalovirus antigens. A later analysis found that TCR association rates varied across HLA loci, with DRB1 alleles showing the most associated TCRs and HLA-C alleles the fewest. Compared with equally common non-associated chains, HLA-associated TCR beta chains in a later analysis were more clonally expanded and had lower generation probabilities. Several of the top co-occurrence clusters appeared to be linked to parvovirus B19, influenza, CMV and Epstein-Barr virus, according to a later analysis.

From its cysteine to its phenylalanine, the CDR3 spans 14 amino acids. Only the CDR3 portion is preserved as DNA: 42 bases, with reading frame beginning at the first base. The germline V and J ends show losses of 2 bases and 2 bases respectively, and no gene match explains 2 bases of the junction. Reading the germline V gene gives CDR1 MNHEY and CDR2 SVGAGI. The TCR comes from a man aged 35 to 55 in good health and CMV-seronegative. The chain is assembled from TRBV6-5 and TRBJ1-2; 7 junctional bases match TRBD1. Sequenced sample: PBMCs. The DNA sequence is TGTGCCAGCAGTTACCTGGGACAGAACTATGGCTACACCTTC. It translates to CASSYLGQNYGYTF.